The T cell receptor (beta chain) under discussion was sequenced for a study of T cell repertoires in cytomegalovirus infection (dated by TCRdb to about 2019). About the full investigation: Because public TCR beta signatures pointed to carriage of CMV infection together with the matching HLA type, the HLA type of each donor mattered for the analysis.

Overall study results and their limits: The ex vivo response was dominated by HLA-C-restricted CMV-specific TCR beta clonotypes, which also provided the single most frequent clonotype in two of eight donors. In both this cohort and an independent cohort of several hundred donors, the cumulative frequency of public TCR beta family members distinguished carriers of CMV infection plus the relevant HLA type.

V is shortened by 8 bases, J by 4 bases, and the region joining them spans 3 bases. From cysteine to phenylalanine, the CDR3 is 10 amino acids long. Just the 30-base CDR3 DNA is kept, in frame starting at base 1. CDR1 is given as MNHGY and CDR2 as SAAAGT, both from the germline V gene. This clonotype was recorded at least ten times. This receptor's antigen is unknown. It has no much larger one-base neighbor in the sample; base qualities were not kept. The sequencing machine was an Illumina HiSeq 1500. TCRdb applied fastp at Q25 and MiXCR to the public reads, then kept only in-frame beta chains. Each entry is one CDR3 protein sequence, shown with its most common DNA and genes. A total of about 450,000 distinct CDR3 sequences appear in this sample, approximately 33% of them only once. Of the sample, approximately 14% is held by the ten largest clones.

The source material was PBMCs. This TCR came from a human donor in good health (CMV status not recorded). Some clones in this sample may be carry-over from other donors' samples. The sequence links TRBV6-8 to TRBJ1-5; the D gene cannot be resolved reliably. The DNA is TGTGCCAGCCTAAATCAGCCCCAGCATTTT. It translates to CASLNQPQHF.